The T cell receptor (beta chain) described here comes from a study of blood T cell repertoires in COVID-19. On the study more broadly: The cDNA or gDNA used as material had been derived from T cells, B-cell-depleted T cells, or PBMCs.

The length of the CDR3 is 14 residues. The V and J ends lost 9 bases and 2 bases respectively, with 17 bases between them. Germline V gives CDR1 SGHTA, CDR2 FQGNSA. The method was immunoSEQ multiplex PCR; TCRdb's version includes in-frame clones alone and lacks a portion of them. The sample lists 40,000 or so clones, around 86% occurring once. The rearrangement links TRBV7-2 to TRBJ2-7, with D possibly matching TRBD2 (5 bases). The source is a man aged 55 to 70 with active COVID-19. Input material: peripheral blood. This chain's CDR3 is CASHEGMGPYEQYF. The DNA of the CDR3 is TGTGCCAGTCATGAGGGAATGGGTCCCTACGAGCAGTACTTC. The variable domain in full, with the rest retrieved from reference TRBV7-2 and TRBJ2-7, is GAGVSQSPSNKVTEKGKDVELRCDPISGHTALYWYRQSLGQGLEFLIYFQGNSAPDKSGLPSDRFSAERTGGSVSTLTIQRTQQEDSAVYLCASHEGMGPYEQYFGPGTRLTVT.